This TCR beta chain was recorded in a study of blood T cell repertoires in COVID-19. Participants, roughly 18 to 89 years old, spanned approximately 25 US areas. Data came from immunoSEQ multiplex PCR; TCRdb stores just in-frame clones and leaves some out. This sample has approximately 350,000 clones, with about four fifths found just once. Deletions cut 0 bases from V and 1 base from J, with 3 bases between. CDR3 length: 13 residues. CDR1 is SGHDN and CDR2 is FVKESK in the germline V gene. This rearrangement joins TRBV14 to TRBJ1-1; D gene uncertain. Sequencing was done on a sample of PBMCs or T cells enriched from blood (not recorded which). The source is a woman in her 50s who had recovered from COVID-19. This CDR3 reads CASSQDRNTEAFF. DNA for the CDR3: TGTGCCAGCAGCCAAGATCGGAACACTGAAGCTTTCTTT.